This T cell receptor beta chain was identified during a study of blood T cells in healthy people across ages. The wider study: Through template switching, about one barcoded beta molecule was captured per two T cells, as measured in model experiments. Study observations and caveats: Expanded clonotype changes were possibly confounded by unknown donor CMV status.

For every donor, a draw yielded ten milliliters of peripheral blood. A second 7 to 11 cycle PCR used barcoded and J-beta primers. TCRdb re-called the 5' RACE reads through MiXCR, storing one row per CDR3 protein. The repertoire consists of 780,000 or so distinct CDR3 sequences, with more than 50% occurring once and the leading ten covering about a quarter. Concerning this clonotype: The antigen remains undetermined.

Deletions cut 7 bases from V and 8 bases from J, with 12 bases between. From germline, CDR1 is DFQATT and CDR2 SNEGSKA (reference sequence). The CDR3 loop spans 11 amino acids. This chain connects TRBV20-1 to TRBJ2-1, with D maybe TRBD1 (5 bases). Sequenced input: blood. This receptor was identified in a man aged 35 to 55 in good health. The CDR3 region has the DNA TGCAGTGGCAGGGCTGGTGATGAGCAGTTCTTC. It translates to CSGRAGDEQFF.